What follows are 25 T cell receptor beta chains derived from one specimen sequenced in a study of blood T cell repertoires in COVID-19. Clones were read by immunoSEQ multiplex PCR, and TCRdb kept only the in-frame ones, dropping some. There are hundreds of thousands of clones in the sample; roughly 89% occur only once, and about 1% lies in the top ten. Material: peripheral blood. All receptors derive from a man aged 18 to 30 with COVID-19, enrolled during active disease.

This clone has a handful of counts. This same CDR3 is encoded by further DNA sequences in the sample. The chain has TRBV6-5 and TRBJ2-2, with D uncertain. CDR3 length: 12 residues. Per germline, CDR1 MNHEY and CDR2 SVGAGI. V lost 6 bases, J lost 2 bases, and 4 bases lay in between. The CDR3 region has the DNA TGTGCCAGCAGCCTAAACACCGGGGAGCTGTTTTTT. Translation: CASSLNTGELFF.

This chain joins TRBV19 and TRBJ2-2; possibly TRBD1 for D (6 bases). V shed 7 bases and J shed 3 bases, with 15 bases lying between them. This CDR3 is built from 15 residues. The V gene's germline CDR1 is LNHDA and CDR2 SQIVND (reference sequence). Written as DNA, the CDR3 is TGTGCCAGTATCCCATCCAGGGGTCACACCGGGGAGCTGTTTTTT. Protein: CASIPSRGHTGELFF.

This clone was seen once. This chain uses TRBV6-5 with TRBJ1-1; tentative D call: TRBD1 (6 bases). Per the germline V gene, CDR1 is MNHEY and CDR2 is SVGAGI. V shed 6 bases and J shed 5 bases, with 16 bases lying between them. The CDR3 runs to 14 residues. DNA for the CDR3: TGTGCCAGCAGGGGGCGGGGGCAGGGAACTGAAGCTTTCTTT. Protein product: CASRGRGQGTEAFF.

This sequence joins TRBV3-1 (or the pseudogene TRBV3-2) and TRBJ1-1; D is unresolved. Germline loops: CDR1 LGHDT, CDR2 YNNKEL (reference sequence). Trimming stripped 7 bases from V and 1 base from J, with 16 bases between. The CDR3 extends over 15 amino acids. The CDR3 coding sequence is TGTGCCAGCACCAACCGGGGTTCCCCGAACACTGAAGCTTTCTTT. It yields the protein CASTNRGSPNTEAFF.

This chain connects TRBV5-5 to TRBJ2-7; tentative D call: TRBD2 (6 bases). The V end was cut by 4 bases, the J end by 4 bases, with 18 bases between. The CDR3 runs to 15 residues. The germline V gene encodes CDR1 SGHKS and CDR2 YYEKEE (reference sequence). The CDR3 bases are TGTGCCAGCAGCCTTTCTATAGCGGTAGATTACGAGCAGTACTTC. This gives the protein CASSLSIAVDYEQYF.

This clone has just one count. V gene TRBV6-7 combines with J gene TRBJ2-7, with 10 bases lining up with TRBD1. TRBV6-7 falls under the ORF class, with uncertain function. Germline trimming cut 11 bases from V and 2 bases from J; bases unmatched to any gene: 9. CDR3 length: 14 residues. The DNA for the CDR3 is TGTGCCGTCTCCCGGGACAGGGGTCCCTACGAGCAGTACTTC. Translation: CAVSRDRGPYEQYF.

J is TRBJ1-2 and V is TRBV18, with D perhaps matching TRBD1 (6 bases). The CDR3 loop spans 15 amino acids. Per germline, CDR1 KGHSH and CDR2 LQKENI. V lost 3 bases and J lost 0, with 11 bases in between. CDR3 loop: CASSPNRATNYGYTF. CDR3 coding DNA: TGTGCCAGCTCACCGAACAGGGCAACTAACTATGGCTACACCTTC. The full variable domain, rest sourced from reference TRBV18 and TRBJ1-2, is NAGVMQNPRHLVRRRGQEARLRCSPMKGHSHVYWYRQLPEEGLKFMVYLQKENIIDESGMPKERFSAEFPKEGPSILRIQQVVRGDSAAYFCASSPNRATNYGYTFGSGTRLTVV.

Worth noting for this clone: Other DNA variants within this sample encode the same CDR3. The chain's CDR3 is CASSLGAGGDTEAFF. The DNA for the CDR3 is TGTGCCAGCAGCTTAGGGGCAGGGGGAGACACTGAAGCTTTCTTT. The rearrangement joins TRBV7-9 to TRBJ1-1; 7 nucleotides match TRBD1. This CDR3 has 15 amino acids. The germline V gene encodes CDR1 SEHNR and CDR2 FQNEAQ (reference sequence). V lost 1 base to trimming and J lost 3 bases; unmatched junction nucleotides: 5. Based on the CDR3 plus reference TRBV7-9 and TRBJ1-1, the full variable domain is DTGVSQNPRHKITKRGQNVTFRCDPISEHNRLYWYRQTLGQGPEFLTYFQNEAQLEKSRLLSDRFSAERPKGSFSTLEIQRTEQGDSAMYLCASSLGAGGDTEAFFGQGTRLTVV.

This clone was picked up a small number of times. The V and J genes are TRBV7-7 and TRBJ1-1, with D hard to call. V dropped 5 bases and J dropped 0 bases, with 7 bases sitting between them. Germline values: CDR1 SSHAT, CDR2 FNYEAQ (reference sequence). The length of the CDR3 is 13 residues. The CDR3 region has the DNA TGTGCCAGCAGCCCCGGGATGAACACTGAAGCTTTCTTT. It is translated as CASSPGMNTEAFF.

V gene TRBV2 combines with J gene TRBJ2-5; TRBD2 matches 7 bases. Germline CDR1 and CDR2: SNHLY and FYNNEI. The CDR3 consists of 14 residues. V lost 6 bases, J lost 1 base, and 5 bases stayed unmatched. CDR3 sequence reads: CASSPGLTQETQYF. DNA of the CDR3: TGTGCCAGCAGCCCGGGACTAACCCAAGAGACCCAGTACTTC.

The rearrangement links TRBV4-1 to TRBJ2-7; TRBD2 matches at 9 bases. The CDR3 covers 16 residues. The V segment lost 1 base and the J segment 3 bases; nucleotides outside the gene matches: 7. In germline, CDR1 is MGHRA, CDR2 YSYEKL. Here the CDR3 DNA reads TGCGCCAGCAGCCAAGTTACGGGACTAGCAGACTACGAGCAGTACTTC. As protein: CASSQVTGLADYEQYF.

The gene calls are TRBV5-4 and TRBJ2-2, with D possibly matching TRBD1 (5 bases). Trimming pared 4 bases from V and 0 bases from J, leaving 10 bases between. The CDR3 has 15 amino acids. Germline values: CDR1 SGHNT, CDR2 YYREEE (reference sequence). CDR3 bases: TGTGCCAGCAGCCTAGACAGCGCGAACACCGGGGAGCTGTTTTTT. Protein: CASSLDSANTGELFF.

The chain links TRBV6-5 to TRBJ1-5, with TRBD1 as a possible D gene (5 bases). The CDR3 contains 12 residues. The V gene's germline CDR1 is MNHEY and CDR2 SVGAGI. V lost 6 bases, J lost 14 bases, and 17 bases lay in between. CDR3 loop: CASSSFGGTEHF. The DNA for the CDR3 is TGTGCCAGCAGCTCGTTTGGGGGGACCGAGCATTTT.

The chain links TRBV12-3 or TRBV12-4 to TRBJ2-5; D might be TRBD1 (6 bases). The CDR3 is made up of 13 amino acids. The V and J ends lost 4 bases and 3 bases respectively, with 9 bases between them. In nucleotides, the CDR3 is TGTGCCAGCAGTTCGGACAGTGAAGAGACCCAGTACTTC. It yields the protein CASSSDSEETQYF.

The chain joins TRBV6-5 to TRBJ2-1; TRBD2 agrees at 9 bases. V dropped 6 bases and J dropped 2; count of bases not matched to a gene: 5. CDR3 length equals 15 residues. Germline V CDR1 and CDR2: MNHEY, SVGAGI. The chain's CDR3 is CASSLLAGTYNEQFF. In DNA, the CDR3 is TGTGCCAGCAGCCTCCTAGCGGGGACCTACAATGAGCAGTTCTTC.

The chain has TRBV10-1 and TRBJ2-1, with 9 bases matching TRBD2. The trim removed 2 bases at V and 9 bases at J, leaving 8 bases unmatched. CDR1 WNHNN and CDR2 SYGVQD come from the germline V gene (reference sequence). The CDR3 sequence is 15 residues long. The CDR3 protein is CASSELGGGAPEQFF. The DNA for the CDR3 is TGCGCCAGCAGTGAGCTCGGCGGGGGGGCCCCTGAGCAGTTCTTC.

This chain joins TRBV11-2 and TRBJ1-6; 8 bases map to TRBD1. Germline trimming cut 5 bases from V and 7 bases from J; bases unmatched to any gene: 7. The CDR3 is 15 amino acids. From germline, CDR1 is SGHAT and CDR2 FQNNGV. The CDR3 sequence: CASSPRTGWNSPLHF. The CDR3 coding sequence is TGTGCCAGCAGCCCCCGGACAGGGTGGAATTCACCCCTCCACTTT.

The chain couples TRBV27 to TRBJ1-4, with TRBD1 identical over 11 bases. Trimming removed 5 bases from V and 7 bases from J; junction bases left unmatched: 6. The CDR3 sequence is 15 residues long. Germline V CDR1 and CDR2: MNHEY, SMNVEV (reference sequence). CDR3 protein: CASSTRTGGGEKLFF. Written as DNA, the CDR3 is TGTGCCAGCAGTACCCGGACAGGGGGCGGTGAAAAACTGTTTTTT.

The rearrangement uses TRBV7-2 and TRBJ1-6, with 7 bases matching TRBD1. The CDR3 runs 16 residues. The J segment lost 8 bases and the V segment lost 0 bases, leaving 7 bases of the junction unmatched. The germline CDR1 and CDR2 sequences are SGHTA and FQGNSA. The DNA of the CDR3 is TGTGCCAGCAGCTTAGCTATAAGACAGGGCGATTCACCCCTCCACTTT. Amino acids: CASSLAIRQGDSPLHF.

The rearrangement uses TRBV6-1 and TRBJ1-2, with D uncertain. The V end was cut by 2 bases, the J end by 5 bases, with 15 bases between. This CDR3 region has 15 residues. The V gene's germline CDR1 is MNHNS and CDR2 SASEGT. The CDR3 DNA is TGTGCCAGCAGTGAATGGGCAGTCTCCCCTTATGGCTACACCTTC. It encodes CASSEWAVSPYGYTF.

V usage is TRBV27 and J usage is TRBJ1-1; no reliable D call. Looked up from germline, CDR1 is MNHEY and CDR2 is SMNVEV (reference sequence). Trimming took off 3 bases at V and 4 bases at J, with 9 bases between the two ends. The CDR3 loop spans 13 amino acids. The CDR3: CASSLAGSTEAFF. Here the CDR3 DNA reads TGTGCCAGCAGTTTGGCCGGGAGCACTGAAGCTTTCTTT.

As DNA, the CDR3 is TGTGCCAGCAGCTCACCCCGGGACAGGGGCCTCAATGAGCAGTTCTTC. Amino acids: CASSSPRDRGLNEQFF. The gene calls are TRBV2 and TRBJ2-1; 10 nucleotides align to TRBD1. The V gene's germline CDR1 is SNHLY and CDR2 FYNNEI. V shed 6 bases and J 6 bases; nucleotides not matched to a gene: 11. This CDR3 region has 16 residues.

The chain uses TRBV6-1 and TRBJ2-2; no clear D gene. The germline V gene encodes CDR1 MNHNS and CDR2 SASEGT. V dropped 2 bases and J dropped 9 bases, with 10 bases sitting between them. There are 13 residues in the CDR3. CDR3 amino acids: CASSEYISRELFF. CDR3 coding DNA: TGTGCCAGCAGTGAATATATTTCCCGGGAGCTGTTTTTT.

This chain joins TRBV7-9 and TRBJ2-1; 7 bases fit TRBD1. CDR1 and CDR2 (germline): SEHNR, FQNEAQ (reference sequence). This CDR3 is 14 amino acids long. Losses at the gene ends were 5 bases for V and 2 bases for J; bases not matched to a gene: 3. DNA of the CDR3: TGTGCCAGCAGCGGGGGACAGACCTACAATGAGCAGTTCTTC. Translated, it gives CASSGGQTYNEQFF.

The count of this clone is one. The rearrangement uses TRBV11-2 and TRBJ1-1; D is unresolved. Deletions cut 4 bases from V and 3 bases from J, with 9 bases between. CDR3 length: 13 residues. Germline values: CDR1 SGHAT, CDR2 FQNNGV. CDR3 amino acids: CASSSPFDTEAFF. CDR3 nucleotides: TGTGCCAGCAGCTCCCCATTTGACACTGAAGCTTTCTTT.